This TCR beta chain was sequenced in a study of T-cell reconstitution after alpha-beta-depleted transplantation in children. This clonotype has ten or more counts. Unique molecular identifiers were built into the TCRbeta library. One entry per CDR3 protein results from TCRdb running MiXCR on the PCR reads. The table shows around 680,000 distinct CDR3 sequences, with approximately 15% occurring only once. CDR1 and CDR2 from the germline V gene are SQVTM and ANQGSEA. This CDR3 has 14 amino acids. V lost 6 bases and J lost 4; bases outside the gene matches: 9. The input for sequencing was PBMCs from the stem cell graft donor, taken from the stem cell graft. The chain combines TRBV29-1 with TRBJ1-1, with 9 bases matching TRBD1. The TCR was taken from a human donor who donated a stem cell graft to a child with acute myeloid leukemia. The CDR3 bases are TGCAGCGTGATACAGGGGGCGCAGAGCACTGAAGCTTTCTTT. Translation gives CSVIQGAQSTEAFF.